Shown below are 10 T cell receptor beta chains from a single sample sequenced in a study of blood T cells in healthy people across ages. Primers used in a second PCR of roughly 7 to 11 cycles were a sample-barcoded 5' primer and a J-beta primer mix. A single record per CDR3 protein comes from TCRdb applying MiXCR to the 5' RACE reads. The sample consists of roughly 800,000 distinct CDR3 sequences, nearly 60% of them appearing once. The sequenced sample was blood. These receptor sequences come from a man aged 30-40 years in good health.

This clonotype showed up just a few times. This chain links TRBV4-2 with TRBJ2-3; weak D call: TRBD1 (6 bases). With 0 bases removed from V and 8 bases from J, the gap between germline ends came to 15 bases. Germline assignment: CDR1 LGHNA and CDR2 YNFKEQ. The CDR3 totals 15 residues. The CDR3 nucleotides read TGTGCCAGCAGCCAAGACCCACAGATCAGGGGTACGCAGTATTTT. Translation: CASSQDPQIRGTQYF.

This chain links TRBV20-1 with TRBJ2-1; TRBD1 agrees at 8 bases. CDR1 is DFQATT and CDR2 is SNEGSKA in the germline V gene (reference sequence). Losses at the gene ends were 7 bases for V and 8 bases for J; bases not matched to a gene: 16. The CDR3 has 15 amino acids. The CDR3 region is CSVGGTGGFWDEQFF. The DNA for the CDR3 is TGCAGTGTTGGGGGGACAGGAGGTTTTTGGGATGAGCAGTTCTTC.

J is TRBJ2-5 and V is TRBV20-1; tentative D call: TRBD1 (5 bases). Germline V lookup: CDR1 DFQATT, CDR2 SNEGSKA (reference sequence). CDR3 length: 14 amino acids. Trimming removed 0 bases at V and 5 bases at J, with 13 bases between. The CDR3 region has the DNA TGCAGTGCTAGAGATCGGGCAGGGCTGGAGACCCAGTACTTC. Translating it yields CSARDRAGLETQYF.

The chain couples TRBV25-1 to TRBJ2-3; D is possibly TRBD2 (5 bases). Germline V gene lookup returns CDR1 MGHDK and CDR2 SYGVNS. Trimming stripped 3 bases from V and 3 bases from J, with 7 bases between. CDR3 size: 13 residues. The CDR3 bases are TGTGCCAGCAGTGACTCGGGAACAGATACGCAGTATTTT. Translated, it gives CASSDSGTDTQYF.

The chain joins TRBV12-3 or TRBV12-4 to TRBJ2-3, with D perhaps TRBD1 (6 bases). There are 16 residues in the CDR3. The V and J ends lost 5 bases and 2 bases respectively, with 17 bases between them. Here the CDR3 reads CASSRDRTWATDTQYF. As DNA, the CDR3 is TGTGCCAGCAGTCGAGACAGGACCTGGGCCACAGATACGCAGTATTTT.

V and J are TRBV7-2 and TRBJ2-3; the match to TRBD2 covers 12 bases. The CDR3 sequence is 16 residues long. The junction had 6 bases not matched to a gene; V was cut back by 5 bases and J by 3 bases. Germline values: CDR1 SGHTA, CDR2 FQGNSA. As DNA, the CDR3 is TGTGCCAGCAGCCGGACTAGCGGGAAGGGGACAGATACGCAGTATTTT. Protein product: CASSRTSGKGTDTQYF. The full variable domain, rest sourced from reference TRBV7-2 and TRBJ2-3, is GAGVSQSPSNKVTEKGKDVELRCDPISGHTALYWYRQSLGQGLEFLIYFQGNSAPDKSGLPSDRFSAERTGGSVSTLTIQRTQQEDSAVYLCASSRTSGKGTDTQYFGPGTRLTVL.

The chain combines TRBV29-1 with TRBJ2-5; D gene uncertain. This CDR3 contains 11 residues. Per germline, CDR1 SQVTM and CDR2 ANQGSEA. V lost 0 bases and J lost 5, with 4 bases in between. The CDR3 region is CSVEDGETQYF. The CDR3 DNA follows: TGCAGCGTTGAAGATGGGGAGACCCAGTACTTC. The entire variable domain, with the rest obtained from reference TRBV29-1 and TRBJ2-5, is as follows: SAVISQKPSRDICQRGTSLTIQCQVDSQVTMMFWYRQQPGQSLTLIATANQGSEATYESGFVIDKFPISRPNLTFSTLTVSNMSPEDSSIYLCSVEDGETQYFGPGTRLLVL.

This clonotype was seen more than once but under ten times. J is TRBJ2-7 and V is TRBV6-5; 8 bases align to TRBD2. The CDR3 loop spans 15 amino acids. Germline V gives CDR1 MNHEY, CDR2 SVGAGI. V lost 8 bases to trimming and J lost 9 bases; unmatched junction nucleotides: 18. The CDR3 is CASGRLLSGSEGQYF. The CDR3 DNA reads as TGTGCCAGCGGTCGCCTCCTGAGCGGGAGTGAAGGGCAGTACTTC.

The chain recombines TRBV29-1 with TRBJ1-1; D gene unclear. Germline V gives CDR1 SQVTM, CDR2 ANQGSEA. The V and J ends lost 3 bases and 3 bases respectively, with 14 bases between them. The CDR3 is made up of 14 amino acids. CDR3 bases: TGCAGCGTTGATCGAAGTGGTCAGGACACTGAAGCTTTCTTT. This encodes CSVDRSGQDTEAFF.

V and J are TRBV20-1 and TRBJ1-2, with no clear D. The CDR3 runs 14 residues. V lost 0 bases and J 8 bases, leaving 16 bases between the germline ends. Looked up from germline, CDR1 is DFQATT and CDR2 is SNEGSKA (reference sequence). The CDR3 coding sequence is TGCAGTGCTAGAGACCTTCAAGTACCGTGGGGCTACACCTTC. It yields the protein CSARDLQVPWGYTF.